This T cell receptor (beta chain) was sequenced in a study of blood T cell repertoires in COVID-19. Study-level information: The United States, Italy and Spain provided the acute and convalescent COVID-19 samples. T cells, B-cell-depleted T cells, or PBMCs provided the cDNA or gDNA that served as material.

About this clone: Other DNA sequences in this specimen translate into the identical CDR3.

As originally analysed: Reference gene primer amplification yielded estimated nucleated cell counts. Produced via immunoSEQ multiplex PCR; TCRdb's table is partial and in-frame only. From that table come the V and J calls and clone size; the DNA was used to work out D and trimming. The data hold 350,000 or so clones, with almost 90% observed a single time. Germline CDR1 SGHRS, CDR2 YFSETQ. This CDR3 region has 15 residues. Trimming cost V 0 bases and J 0 bases, with 7 bases left between them. V gene TRBV5-1 combines with J gene TRBJ1-3, with D uncertain. Sequenced: peripheral blood. The TCR sequence derives from a man younger than 35 with active or convalescent COVID-19. CDR3 loop: CASSLGQSSGNTIYF. The CDR3 DNA follows: TGCGCCAGCAGCTTGGGGCAGTCCTCTGGAAACACCATATATTTT.